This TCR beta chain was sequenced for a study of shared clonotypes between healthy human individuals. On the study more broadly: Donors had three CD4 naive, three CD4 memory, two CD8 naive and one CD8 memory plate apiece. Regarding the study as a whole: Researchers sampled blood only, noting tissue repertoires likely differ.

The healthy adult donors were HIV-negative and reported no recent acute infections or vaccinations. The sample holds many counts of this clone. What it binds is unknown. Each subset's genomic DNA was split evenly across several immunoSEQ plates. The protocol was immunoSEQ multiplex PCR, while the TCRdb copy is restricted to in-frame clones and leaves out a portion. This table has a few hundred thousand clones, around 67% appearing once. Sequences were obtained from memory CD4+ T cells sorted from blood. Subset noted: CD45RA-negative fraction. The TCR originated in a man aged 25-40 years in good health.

CDR3 in amino acids: CASGDGALNTEAFF. DNA of the CDR3: TGTGCCAGCGGCGACGGGGCATTGAACACTGAAGCTTTCTTT. The J gene is TRBJ1-1, the V gene TRBV28; the D gene is possibly TRBD1 (5 bases). Trimming cost V 8 bases and J 0 bases, with 13 bases left between them. Germline assignment: CDR1 MDHEN and CDR2 SYDVKM. The CDR3 covers 14 residues.